These 18 T cell receptor beta chains came from one sample sequenced in a study of T cell repertoires in cytomegalovirus infection (dated by TCRdb to between 2018 and 2020). Instrument on record: Illumina HiSeq 1500. TCRdb applied fastp at Q25 and MiXCR to the public reads, then kept only in-frame beta chains. When rows share a CDR3 protein, they turn into one entry using the most common DNA and genes. The table for this sample lists under 350,000 distinct CDR3 sequences; 22% of them were counted only once. Roughly a fifth of the sample belongs to the ten largest clones. Antigens for these TCRs are unknown. In the paper's terms, the treatment or condition label means: in vitro stimulation with specific CMV peptide epitopes to enrich CMV-specific T cells. Material: cultured PBMCs, obtained from culture after CMV antigen stimulation. These TCRs come from a human donor in good health (CMV status not recorded). Some clones in this sample may be carry-over from other donors' samples.

This clonotype was detected only a few times. This chain links TRBV6-2 or TRBV6-3 with TRBJ2-2; 12 bases match TRBD2. CDR3 length: 18 residues. Germline trimming cut 3 bases from V and 0 bases from J; bases unmatched to any gene: 5. Germline V gene sequence: CDR1 MNHEY, CDR2 SVGEGT. The DNA for the CDR3 is TGTGCCAGCAGTTATCCGGGACTAGCGGGTTCGAACACCGGGGAGCTGTTTTTT. Encoded protein: CASSYPGLAGSNTGELFF.

This clonotype was observed many times. CDR3 sequence: CASSLEGAGTQYF. CDR3 coding DNA: TGTGCCAGCAGCTTAGAGGGGGCCGGGACCCAGTACTTC. This sequence joins TRBV7-2 and TRBJ2-5; 7 bases fit TRBD1. Trimming took 1 base from V and 7 from J; bases not matched to a gene: 3. Germline-derived CDR1 and CDR2 are SGHTA and FQGNSA. The CDR3 is 13 amino acids.

The rearrangement uses TRBV28 and TRBJ1-5; D gene uncertain. Germline CDR1 is MDHEN and CDR2 is SYDVKM. V dropped 6 bases and J dropped 2 bases, with 8 bases sitting between them. The CDR3 is 13 residues long. The CDR3 nucleotides read TGTGCCAGCAGCGAGGAGGGCAATCAGCCCCAGCATTTT. Its protein is CASSEEGNQPQHF.

V gene TRBV18 combines with J gene TRBJ1-5, with D possibly being TRBD1 (6 bases). V lost 3 bases and J lost 1, with 10 bases in between. The CDR3 consists of 15 residues. CDR1 and CDR2 from the germline V gene are KGHSH and LQKENI. CDR3 region: CASSPSGESNQPQHF. In nucleotides, the CDR3 is TGTGCCAGCTCACCCTCAGGGGAGAGCAATCAGCCCCAGCATTTT.

This clonotype occurred a few times. V and J are TRBV6-2 or TRBV6-3 and TRBJ2-7, with D hard to call. Germline V gives CDR1 MNHEY, CDR2 SVGEGT. The ends were cut back, 7 bases at V and 1 base at J, with 8 bases in the middle. CDR3 length: 12 amino acids. Here the CDR3 reads CASISGSYEQYF. The CDR3 nucleotides are TGTGCCAGCATCTCAGGATCCTACGAGCAGTACTTC.

The gene calls are TRBV20-1 and TRBJ2-7; unclear D gene. The V gene's germline CDR1 is DFQATT and CDR2 SNEGSKA (reference sequence). CDR3 length: 15 amino acids. The V end was cut by 0 bases, the J end by 2 bases, with 14 bases between. The CDR3 DNA reads TGCAGTGCTAGAGACGCGCAGGCAGTGCCCTACGAGCAGTACTTC. The encoded protein is CSARDAQAVPYEQYF.

In this sample, this clonotype turned up many times. The chain employs TRBV7-6 and TRBJ2-1; 15 bases are a match to TRBD2. V lost 5 bases, J lost 5 bases, and 10 bases stayed unmatched. This CDR3 region has 18 residues. CDR1 is SGHVS, CDR2 FNYEAQ, per germline. CDR3 loop: CASSPGLAGGPRDNEQFF. The DNA of the CDR3 is TGTGCCAGCAGCCCAGGACTAGCGGGAGGGCCGAGGGACAATGAGCAGTTCTTC.

This chain links TRBV27 with TRBJ2-3; D not resolved. Germline lookup yields CDR1 MNHEY and CDR2 SMNVEV (reference sequence). With 5 bases removed from V and 1 base from J, the gap between germline ends came to 7 bases. The CDR3 loop spans 13 amino acids. The CDR3 nucleotides are TGTGCCAGCAGTCAAGCGCGCACAGATACGCAGTATTTT. As protein: CASSQARTDTQYF.

The chain recombines TRBV20-1 with TRBJ1-3; tentative D call: TRBD1 (5 bases). CDR3 length equals 14 residues. Trimming pared 3 bases from V and 0 bases from J, leaving 9 bases between. CDR1 is DFQATT, CDR2 SNEGSKA, per germline (reference sequence). The CDR3 coding sequence is TGCAGTGCTAGTCGGGGGAACTCTGGAAACACCATATATTTT. Its protein product is CSASRGNSGNTIYF.

V usage is TRBV5-6 and J usage is TRBJ1-1, with D uncertain. Trimming cost V 6 bases and J 5 bases, with 17 bases left between them. Germline V gene sequence: CDR1 SGHDT, CDR2 YYEEEE. The CDR3 sequence is 14 residues long. The chain's CDR3 is CASTTRGRRTEAFF. The DNA of the CDR3 is TGTGCCAGCACCACACGAGGGAGAAGGACTGAAGCTTTCTTT.

This rearrangement joins TRBV6-7 to TRBJ2-1, with TRBD1 matching 9 bases. TRBV6-7 is designated an ORF whose function remains uncertain. CDR3 length equals 15 residues. V lost 5 bases to trimming and J lost 0 bases; unmatched junction nucleotides: 2. The CDR3 spells CASSQQGASYNEQFF. CDR3 sequence (DNA): TGTGCCAGCAGTCAACAGGGGGCCTCCTACAATGAGCAGTTCTTC.

Ten or more counts support this clonotype. The gene calls are TRBV27 and TRBJ2-1; 9 positions match TRBD1. V gave up 6 bases and J gave up 4 bases; unmatched junction bases: 7. The CDR3 is 15 amino acids. Looked up from germline, CDR1 is MNHEY and CDR2 is SMNVEV (reference sequence). CDR3: CASSSDRGTYNEQFF. DNA for the CDR3: TGTGCCAGCAGCTCGGACAGGGGAACATACAATGAGCAGTTCTTC.

V gene TRBV7-9 combines with J gene TRBJ2-3; D unclear. The CDR3 has 15 residues. Trimming removed 5 bases at V and 1 base at J, with 13 bases between. CDR1 SEHNR and CDR2 FQNEAQ come from the germline V gene (reference sequence). For the CDR3, the DNA is TGTGCCAGCAGCCCCTCCGGGTTTGGCACAGATACGCAGTATTTT. Translation gives CASSPSGFGTDTQYF.

This chain links TRBV5-1 with TRBJ2-3, with D perhaps matching TRBD1 or TRBD2 (6 bases each). The CDR3 sequence is 16 residues long. The germline gives CDR1 SGHRS, CDR2 YFSETQ. V lost 0 bases and J lost 1, with 12 bases in between. The CDR3 nucleotides read TGCGCCAGCAGCTTGGAAGGGGGGAGTGGCACAGATACGCAGTATTTT. Translated: CASSLEGGSGTDTQYF.

This clonotype showed up many times. The CDR3 region is CASSLEGGIGSTEAFF. The DNA of the CDR3 is TGTGCCAGCAGCTTAGAGGGAGGGATAGGCTCAACTGAAGCTTTCTTT. The rearrangement uses TRBV7-2 and TRBJ1-1; no firm D call. CDR3 length: 16 residues. Trimming pared 1 base from V and 5 bases from J, leaving 17 bases between. From germline, CDR1 is SGHTA and CDR2 FQGNSA.

This clonotype was detected ten times or more. The J gene is TRBJ2-1, the V gene TRBV7-8; 10 bases agree with TRBD2. The CDR3 length is 15 residues. The ends lost 3 bases at V and 2 bases at J; junction bases unmatched: 1. Germline V CDR1 and CDR2: SGHVS, FQNEAQ. The CDR3 nucleotides are TGTGCCAGCAGCTTCGGACTAGCGGCCTACAATGAGCAGTTCTTC. It specifies CASSFGLAAYNEQFF.

The chain employs TRBV12-3 or TRBV12-4 and TRBJ2-1; 13 bases are a match to TRBD2. After removal of 2 bases from V and 3 bases from J, the junction contained 4 bases not matched to a gene. The CDR3 is 17 residues long. CDR3 in DNA: TGTGCCAGCAGTTTACCTCGGACTAGCGGGGGCTACAATGAGCAGTTCTTC. Protein sequence: CASSLPRTSGGYNEQFF.

This clonotype occurred many times. The chain carries TRBV7-2 and TRBJ2-7, with 8 bases matching TRBD1. J lost 0 bases, V lost 5 bases, and 6 bases had no gene match. This CDR3 contains 15 residues. CDR1 is SGHTA, CDR2 FQGNSA, per germline. The CDR3 spells CASSPRQGLSYEQYF. The DNA for the CDR3 is TGTGCCAGCAGCCCTCGACAGGGGCTCTCCTACGAGCAGTACTTC.